This entry is about one T cell receptor (beta chain). Patients from Seattle were sampled longitudinally, starting during active infection. Methods used by the authors: Reference gene primers were amplified, and this amplification served to estimate nucleated cell counts. Assay used: immunoSEQ multiplex PCR; TCRdb lists only in-frame clones, some missing. V and J calls and clone size come straight from that table; D and trimming were deduced from the DNA. The sample carries about 350,000 clones, approximately 89% recorded once. Per germline, CDR1 SGHTA and CDR2 FQGNSA. This CDR3 spans 15 amino acids. The V and J ends lost 0 bases and 2 bases respectively, with 8 bases between them. These data are taken from a study of blood T cell repertoires in COVID-19. Turning to the study itself: Acute-phase and convalescent COVID-19 samples originated in the United States, Italy and Spain. Nucleic acid was either cDNA or gDNA, and it came from T cells, B-cell-depleted T cells, or PBMCs.

This rearrangement joins TRBV7-2 to TRBJ1-3; tentative D call: TRBD1 (6 bases). The source is a woman aged 55-69 years with COVID-19, enrolled during active disease. Input material: peripheral blood. The CDR3 region has the DNA TGTGCCAGCAGCTTAGCTGGGACAACTGGAAACACCATATATTTT. Protein sequence: CASSLAGTTGNTIYF.